The 5 T cell receptor beta chains given below trace back to one sample, sequenced in a study of control samples from healthy donors and cancer patients. Clones were sequenced by immunoSEQ multiplex PCR, and TCRdb holds only the in-frame ones, with some missing. The sample consists of tens of thousands of clones, around 90% of them appearing once. The sequenced material came from PBMCs. The origin of the receptors is a man between 35 and 55 years old with colorectal cancer.

Turning to this clone: Within the sample, other DNA sequences also encode this same CDR3. The rearrangement joins TRBV30 to TRBJ1-5; D unclear. V was clipped by 2 bases and J by 2 bases, with 4 bases between them. The CDR3 runs to 12 residues. Per germline, CDR1 GTSNPN and CDR2 SVGIG (reference sequence). CDR3 in DNA: TGTGCCTGGAGTAGGGGCAATCAGCCCCAGCATTTT. Its translation: CAWSRGNQPQHF.

V gene TRBV5-4 combines with J gene TRBJ1-1; a weak D match, TRBD1 (6 bases). V was pared by 6 bases and J by 4 bases, with 13 bases between. The CDR3 contains 13 residues. CDR1 is SGHNT, CDR2 YYREEE, per germline (reference sequence). The CDR3 here is CASTKGGATEAFF. The CDR3, as DNA: TGTGCCAGCACCAAAGGGGGGGCCACTGAAGCTTTCTTT.

This chain connects TRBV5-1 to TRBJ2-1; 9 nucleotides align to TRBD2. Germline lookup yields CDR1 SGHRS and CDR2 YFSETQ. V was clipped by 0 bases and J by 2 bases; unmatched bases: 9. The CDR3 totals 18 residues. Written as DNA, the CDR3 is TGCGCCAGCAGCTTGGACTTATTAGCGGGGGTTACCTACAATGAGCAGTTCTTC. Translating gives CASSLDLLAGVTYNEQFF. The full variable domain, with the rest looked up from reference TRBV5-1 and TRBJ2-1, is KAGVTQTPRYLIKTRGQQVTLSCSPISGHRSVSWYQQTPGQGLQFLFEYFSETQRNKGNFPGRFSGRQFSNSRSEMNVSTLELGDSALYLCASSLDLLAGVTYNEQFFGPGTRLTVL.

The chain employs TRBV14 and TRBJ2-7; D uncertain. Germline CDR1 reads SGHDN; CDR2 reads FVKESK. V lost 4 bases, J lost 1 base, and 8 bases lay in between. The CDR3 has 13 amino acids. The CDR3 sequence: CASSPWDSYEQYF. As DNA, the CDR3 is TGTGCCAGCAGCCCCTGGGATTCCTACGAGCAGTACTTC.

This chain joins TRBV25-1 and TRBJ1-2, with D possibly TRBD1 on 6 matching bases. CDR1 MGHDK and CDR2 SYGVNS come from the germline V gene. The CDR3 consists of 17 residues. V was trimmed by 3 bases and J by 0 bases, leaving 17 bases between them. The DNA for the CDR3 is TGTGCCAGCAGTGAGAGGGGGGGCCTCTACCCTAACTATGGCTACACCTTC. Translated: CASSERGGLYPNYGYTF.